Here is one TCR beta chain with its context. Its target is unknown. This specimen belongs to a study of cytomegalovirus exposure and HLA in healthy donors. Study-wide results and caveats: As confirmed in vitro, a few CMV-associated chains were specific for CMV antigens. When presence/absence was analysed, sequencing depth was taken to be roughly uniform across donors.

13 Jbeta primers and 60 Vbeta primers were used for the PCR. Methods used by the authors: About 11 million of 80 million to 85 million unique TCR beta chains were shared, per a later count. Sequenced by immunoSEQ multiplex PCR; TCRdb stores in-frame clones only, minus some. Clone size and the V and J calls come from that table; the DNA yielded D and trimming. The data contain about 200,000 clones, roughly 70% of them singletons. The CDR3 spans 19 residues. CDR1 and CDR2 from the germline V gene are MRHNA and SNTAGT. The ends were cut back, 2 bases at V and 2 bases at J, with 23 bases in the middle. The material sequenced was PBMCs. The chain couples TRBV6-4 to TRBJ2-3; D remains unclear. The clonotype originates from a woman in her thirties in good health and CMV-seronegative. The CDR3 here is CASSDPDPTASPPTDTQYF. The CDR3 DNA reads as TGTGCCAGCAGTGACCCAGATCCCACAGCCTCCCCCCCCACAGATACGCAGTATTTT.